This T cell receptor (beta chain) was retrieved from a study of blood T cells in healthy people across ages. The study, taken as a whole, reports: Long-lived and aged donors differed, with more naive CD4+ cells and higher diversity in the long-lived.

A sample-barcoded 5' primer and a J-beta primer mix were used in a second PCR of roughly 7 to 11 cycles. One entry per CDR3 protein, called by TCRdb with MiXCR from the 5' RACE reads. The data contain 600,000 to 900,000 distinct CDR3 sequences, roughly 25% of them seen just once; the ten biggest clones take up around 3%. In its sample, this clonotype was seen a few times. What it recognizes is unknown. The ends were cut back, 1 base at V and 1 base at J, with 11 bases in the middle. CDR3 length equals 16 residues. Germline lookup yields CDR1 MDHEN and CDR2 SYDVKM. This sample was shared with a second study, whose subject was T cells of mothers and their children. That report adds: Relative to unrelated pairs, biologically related mother-child dyads exhibited marginally greater, non-significant overlap.

What was sequenced was blood. This sequence joins TRBV28 and TRBJ1-5; D gene ambiguous. The receptor was derived from a boy younger than 18 in good health. The CDR3 DNA follows: TGTGCCAGCAGTTTATTACGGTTAGTCAGCAATCAGCCCCAGCATTTT. Its protein is CASSLLRLVSNQPQHF.